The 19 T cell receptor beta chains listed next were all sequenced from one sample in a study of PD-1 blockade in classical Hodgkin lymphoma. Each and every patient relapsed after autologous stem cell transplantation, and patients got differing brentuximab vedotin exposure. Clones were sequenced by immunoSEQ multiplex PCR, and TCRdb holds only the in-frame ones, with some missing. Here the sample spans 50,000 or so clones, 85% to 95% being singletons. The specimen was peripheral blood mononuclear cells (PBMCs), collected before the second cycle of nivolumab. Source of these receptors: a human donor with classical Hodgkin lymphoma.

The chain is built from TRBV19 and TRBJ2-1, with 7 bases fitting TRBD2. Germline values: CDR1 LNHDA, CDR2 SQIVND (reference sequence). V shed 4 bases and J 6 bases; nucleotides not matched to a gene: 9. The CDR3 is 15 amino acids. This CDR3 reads CASSRGGPLANEQFF. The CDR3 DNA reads TGTGCCAGTAGTAGGGGGGGACCTCTAGCCAATGAGCAGTTCTTC. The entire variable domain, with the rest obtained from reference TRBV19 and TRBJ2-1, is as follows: DGGITQSPKYLFRKEGQNVTLSCEQNLNHDAMYWYRQDPGQGLRLIYYSQIVNDFQKGDIAEGYSVSREKKESFPLTVTSAQKNPTAFYLCASSRGGPLANEQFFGPGTRLTVL.

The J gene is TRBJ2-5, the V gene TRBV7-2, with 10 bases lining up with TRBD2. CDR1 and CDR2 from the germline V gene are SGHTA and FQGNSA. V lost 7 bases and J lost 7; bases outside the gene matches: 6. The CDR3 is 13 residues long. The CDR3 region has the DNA TGTGCCAGCACGTCGGTAGCGGGAGGGACCCAGTACTTC. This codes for CASTSVAGGTQYF.

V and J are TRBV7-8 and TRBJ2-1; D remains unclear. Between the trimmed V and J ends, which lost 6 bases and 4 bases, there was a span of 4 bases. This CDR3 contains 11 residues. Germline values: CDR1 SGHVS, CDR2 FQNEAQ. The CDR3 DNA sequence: TGTGCCAGCAGGAGGTACAATGAGCAGTTCTTC. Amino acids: CASRRYNEQFF.

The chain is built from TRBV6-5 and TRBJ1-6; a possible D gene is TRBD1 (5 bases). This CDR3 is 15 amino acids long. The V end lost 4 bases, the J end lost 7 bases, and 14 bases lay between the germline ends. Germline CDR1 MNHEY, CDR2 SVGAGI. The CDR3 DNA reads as TGTGCCAGCAGTTCCCTTGTAGGGGCCAATTCACCCCTCCACTTT. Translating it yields CASSSLVGANSPLHF.

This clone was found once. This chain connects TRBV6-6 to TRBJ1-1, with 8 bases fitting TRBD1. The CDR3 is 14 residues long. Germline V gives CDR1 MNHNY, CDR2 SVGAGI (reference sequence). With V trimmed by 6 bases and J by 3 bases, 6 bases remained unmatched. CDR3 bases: TGTGCCAGCAGAGACACAGGGGGGGACACTGAAGCTTTCTTT. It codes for CASRDTGGDTEAFF.

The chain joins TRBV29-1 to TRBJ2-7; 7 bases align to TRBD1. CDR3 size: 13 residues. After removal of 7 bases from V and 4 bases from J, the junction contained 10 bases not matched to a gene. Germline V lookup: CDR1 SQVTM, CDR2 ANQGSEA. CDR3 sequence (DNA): TGCAGCGCCATACCGGGACAGTCGTACGAGCAGTACTTC. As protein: CSAIPGQSYEQYF.

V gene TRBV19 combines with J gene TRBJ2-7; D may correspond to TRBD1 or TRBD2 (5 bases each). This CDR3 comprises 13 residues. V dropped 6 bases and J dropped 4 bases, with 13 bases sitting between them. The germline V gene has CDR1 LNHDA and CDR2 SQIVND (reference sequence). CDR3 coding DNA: TGTGCCAGTAGCATGGGACCGTCGTACGAGCAGTACTTC. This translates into CASSMGPSYEQYF.

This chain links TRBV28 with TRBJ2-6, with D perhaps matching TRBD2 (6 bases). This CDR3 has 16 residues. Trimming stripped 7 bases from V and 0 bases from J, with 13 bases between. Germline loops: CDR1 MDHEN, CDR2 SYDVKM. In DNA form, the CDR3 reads TGTGCCAGCAAAATCGGGGGAACCTCTGGGGCCAACGTCCTGACTTTC. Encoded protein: CASKIGGTSGANVLTF.

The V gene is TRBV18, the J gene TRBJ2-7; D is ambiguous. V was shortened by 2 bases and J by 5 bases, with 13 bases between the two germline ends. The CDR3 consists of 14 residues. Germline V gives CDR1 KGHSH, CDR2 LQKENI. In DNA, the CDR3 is TGTGCCAGCTCACCAAGTAGGGCAAAGGACGAGCAGTACTTC. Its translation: CASSPSRAKDEQYF. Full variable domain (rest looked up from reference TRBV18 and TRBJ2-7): NAGVMQNPRHLVRRRGQEARLRCSPMKGHSHVYWYRQLPEEGLKFMVYLQKENIIDESGMPKERFSAEFPKEGPSILRIQQVVRGDSAAYFCASSPSRAKDEQYFGPGTRLTVT.

As DNA, the CDR3 is TGTGCCTGGACCAAGACCGGGGAGCTGTTTTTT. Protein product: CAWTKTGELFF. The rearrangement joins TRBV30 to TRBJ2-2; D unclear. CDR3 size: 11 residues. Germline V CDR1 and CDR2: GTSNPN, SVGIG (reference sequence). Trimming shortened V by 4 bases and J by 5 bases, and 5 bases separated the two germline ends.

This CDR3 is CAWGGTGSEELFF. The CDR3 DNA sequence: TGTGCCTGGGGGGGTACAGGGAGCGAGGAGCTGTTTTTT. This sequence joins TRBV30 and TRBJ2-2; the D gene is possibly TRBD1 (6 bases). The CDR3 has 13 amino acids. The V end lost 5 bases, the J end lost 10 bases, and 17 bases lay between the germline ends. CDR1 GTSNPN and CDR2 SVGIG come from the germline V gene (reference sequence).

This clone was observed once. The CDR3 DNA reads TGTGCCAGCAATCAAAGCGGGACAGGGACTAAAGAGACCCAGTACTTC. Amino acids: CASNQSGTGTKETQYF. The chain couples TRBV6-7 to TRBJ2-5, with TRBD1 matching over 9 bases. TRBV6-7 qualifies as an ORF whose function is uncertain. J gave up 3 bases and V 7 bases, and 12 bases lay outside the gene matches. The CDR3 has 16 residues.

This CDR3 reads CASSLQGAANEKLFF. CDR3 DNA sequence: TGTGCCAGCAGCCTACAGGGGGCGGCTAATGAAAAACTGTTTTTT. The genes are TRBV6-5 and TRBJ1-4; 9 bases match TRBD1. The V segment lost 6 bases and the J segment 3 bases; nucleotides outside the gene matches: 5. The CDR3 runs 15 residues. Germline V gene sequence: CDR1 MNHEY, CDR2 SVGAGI.

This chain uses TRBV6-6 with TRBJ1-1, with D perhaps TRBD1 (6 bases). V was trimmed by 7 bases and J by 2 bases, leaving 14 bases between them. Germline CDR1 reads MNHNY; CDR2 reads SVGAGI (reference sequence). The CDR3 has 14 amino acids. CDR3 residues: CASTQRQVNTEAFF. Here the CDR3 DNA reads TGTGCCAGCACCCAGAGACAGGTTAACACTGAAGCTTTCTTT.

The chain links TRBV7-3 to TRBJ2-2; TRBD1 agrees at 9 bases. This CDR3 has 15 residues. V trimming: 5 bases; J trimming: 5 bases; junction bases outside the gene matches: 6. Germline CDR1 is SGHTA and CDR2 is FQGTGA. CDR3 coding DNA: TGTGCCAGCAGCACCGGGACAGGGCCAACCGGGGAGCTGTTTTTT. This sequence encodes CASSTGTGPTGELFF.

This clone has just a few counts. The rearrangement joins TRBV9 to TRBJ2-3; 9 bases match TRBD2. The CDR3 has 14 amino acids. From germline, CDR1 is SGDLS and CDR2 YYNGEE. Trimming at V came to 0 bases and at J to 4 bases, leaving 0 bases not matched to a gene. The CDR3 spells CASSVGLAADTQYF. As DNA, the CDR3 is TGTGCCAGCAGCGTAGGACTAGCGGCAGATACGCAGTATTTT.

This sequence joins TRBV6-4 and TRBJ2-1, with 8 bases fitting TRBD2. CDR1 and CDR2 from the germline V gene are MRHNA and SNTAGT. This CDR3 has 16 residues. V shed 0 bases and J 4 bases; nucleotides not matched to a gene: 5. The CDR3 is CASSDSWRGAYNEQFF. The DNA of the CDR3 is TGTGCCAGCAGTGACTCGTGGCGGGGGGCATACAATGAGCAGTTCTTC.

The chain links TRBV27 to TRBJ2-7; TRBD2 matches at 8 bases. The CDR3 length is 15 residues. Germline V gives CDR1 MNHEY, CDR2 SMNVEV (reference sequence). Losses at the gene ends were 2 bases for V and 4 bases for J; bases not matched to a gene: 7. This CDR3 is CASSLLSGKAYEQYF. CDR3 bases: TGTGCCAGCAGTTTACTTAGCGGGAAGGCTTACGAGCAGTACTTC.

For the CDR3, the DNA is TGCACCAGCAGAGGCAGAGAGCAGTTCTTC. Protein sequence: CTSRGREQFF. The chain combines TRBV1 with TRBJ2-1. TRBV1 counts as a pseudogene. CDR3 length equals 10 residues.